This T cell receptor (beta chain) was documented in a study of beta chain features in type 1 diabetes. V was pared by 4 bases and J by 2 bases, with 5 bases of the junction left unmatched. Per the germline V gene, CDR1 is SGHRS and CDR2 is YFSETQ. The CDR3 extends over 16 amino acids. TCRB transcripts that were expressed got sequenced, as all of the isolated RNA had been reverse transcribed. Method: immunoSEQ multiplex PCR; TCRdb's copy keeps in-frame clones and lacks some. The table shows about 370,000 clones, with around a tenth occurring only once. General study results and limits: PCR might show a preference for shorter templates, equally across patients and controls. TCRB CDR3s from Type 1 diabetes patients were moderately but significantly shorter in all four CD4+ subsets. In the patient group, naive, central memory and Treg TCRB repertoires seemed more alike than in the healthy donor group.

On this clone: Its cognate antigen is unknown.

A CD45RO/CCR7/CD25/CD127/CD95/CD27 panel sorted naive, central memory, regulatory and stem cell-like memory CD4+ cells. Post-sort purity exceeded 95% for all sorted populations. The sample taken for sequencing was central memory CD4+ T cells from blood. This clonotype was sampled from a man aged 25-45 years with type 1 diabetes. The chain joins TRBV5-1 to TRBJ2-6; 8 bases line up with TRBD1. CDR3 in DNA: TGCGCCAGCAGCCCGGACAGGGAGGCTGGGGCCAACGTCCTGACTTTC. Amino acids: CASSPDREAGANVLTF. Complete variable domain (other parts from reference TRBV5-1 and TRBJ2-6): KAGVTQTPRYLIKTRGQQVTLSCSPISGHRSVSWYQQTPGQGLQFLFEYFSETQRNKGNFPGRFSGRQFSNSRSEMNVSTLELGDSALYLCASSPDREAGANVLTFGAGSRLTVL.